This T cell receptor beta chain was captured in a study of blood T cells in healthy people across ages. Drawing of peripheral blood yielded ten milliliters from each donor. General study findings and limits: Older age went with lower TCR beta diversity per million T cells, in a roughly linear way. More naive CD4+ cells and higher diversity were found in long-lived than in aged donors.

With regard to this clonotype: Its antigen is unknown.

A sample-barcoded 5' primer and a J-beta primer mix were used in a second PCR of about 6 to 11 cycles. Every single cDNA molecule received a tag from a template-switch adaptor with 12 random nucleotides. TCRdb fed the 5' RACE reads into MiXCR, producing one record per CDR3 protein. The sample comprises hundreds of thousands of distinct CDR3 sequences, around 32% of which are singletons, and approximately 15% rests with the top ten. The CDR3 has 13 amino acids. V was shortened by 5 bases and J by 7 bases, with 15 bases between the two germline ends. From germline, CDR1 is SGHKS and CDR2 YYEKEE (reference sequence).

The clonotype was recovered from a woman of 80 years or more in good health. Specimen: blood. This sequence joins TRBV5-5 and TRBJ1-1, with TRBD1 as a possible D gene (5 bases). This CDR3 is CASRYMQGVEAFF. The DNA of the CDR3 is TGTGCCAGCAGATATATGCAGGGCGTTGAAGCTTTCTTT.